Following are 26 T cell receptor beta chains from one sample sequenced in a study of cytomegalovirus exposure and HLA in healthy donors. 60 Vbeta and 13 Jbeta primers were used in PCR. Only in-frame clones appear in the TCRdb table, and some are missing; sequencing was by immunoSEQ multiplex PCR. The top ten hold approximately 2.3% of the sample, which has 150,000 to 200,000 clones, approximately 75% seen once. Sequenced: PBMCs. The origin of the receptors is a middle-aged man in good health and CMV-seropositive.

The chain links TRBV5-5 to TRBJ1-6; TRBD1 matches at 8 bases. Germline V gene data show CDR1 as SGHKS and CDR2 as YYEKEE (reference sequence). The J segment lost 5 bases and the V segment lost 2 bases, leaving 6 bases of the junction unmatched. The CDR3 loop spans 16 amino acids. This CDR3 is CASSFSGGANNSPLHF. The CDR3, as DNA: TGTGCCAGCAGCTTTTCAGGGGGCGCGAATAATTCACCCCTCCACTTT.

The chain carries TRBV11-3 and TRBJ2-4; 9 positions match TRBD1. The germline V gene encodes CDR1 SGHNT and CDR2 YENEEA. The trim removed 5 bases at V and 7 bases at J, leaving 12 bases unmatched. The CDR3 is made up of 16 amino acids. Here the CDR3 reads CASSRKTTGGENIQYF. As DNA, the CDR3 is TGTGCCAGCAGCCGCAAAACGACAGGGGGGGAGAACATTCAGTACTTC.

This rearrangement joins TRBV18 to TRBJ1-4; perhaps TRBD1 as D (6 bases). Trimming shortened V by 3 bases and J by 3 bases, and 17 bases separated the two germline ends. This CDR3 region has 17 residues. Per germline, CDR1 KGHSH and CDR2 LQKENI. CDR3 in amino acids: CASSPTIHRVANEKLFF. The CDR3 coding sequence is TGTGCCAGCTCACCTACCATCCACAGGGTGGCTAATGAAAAACTGTTTTTT.

The chain couples TRBV19 to TRBJ1-5, with a tentative D call TRBD1 (5 bases). Trimming took off 5 bases at V and 5 bases at J, with 22 bases between the two ends. Germline V lookup: CDR1 LNHDA, CDR2 SQIVND (reference sequence). The CDR3 runs to 17 residues. CDR3 in DNA: TGTGCCAGTAGTCTCCCCCGCTTTGGCAGGGTTGATCAGCCCCAGCATTTT. Its translation: CASSLPRFGRVDQPQHF.

The chain employs TRBV9 and TRBJ2-7; possible D gene TRBD1, 6 bases. CDR1 and CDR2 (germline): SGDLS, YYNGEE. The CDR3 is 12 residues long. The germline V and J ends were trimmed by 5 bases and 6 bases, with 12 bases remaining between them. The CDR3 here is CASSRGSGEQYF. CDR3 sequence (DNA): TGTGCCAGCAGTAGGGGGTCTGGCGAGCAGTACTTC.

The chain joins TRBV9 to TRBJ1-5; 7 bases align to TRBD1. The CDR3 has 14 residues. CDR1 SGDLS and CDR2 YYNGEE come from the germline V gene. Trimming cost V 1 base and J 6 bases; bases outside gene matches: 4. The DNA for the CDR3 is TGTGCCAGCAGCGTACACTCAGGGGGTCAGCCCCAGCATTTT. It is translated as CASSVHSGGQPQHF.

The V gene is TRBV5-4, the J gene TRBJ2-5; 9 nucleotides agree with TRBD2. The CDR3 extends over 15 amino acids. Looked up from germline, CDR1 is SGHNT and CDR2 is YYREEE (reference sequence). V lost 0 bases and J lost 6; bases outside the gene matches: 6. This chain's CDR3 is CASSLGTSARKTQYF. The CDR3 DNA sequence: TGTGCCAGCAGCTTGGGGACTAGCGCTAGGAAGACCCAGTACTTC.

The genes are TRBV19 and TRBJ1-4, with 9 bases lining up with TRBD1. Germline V lookup: CDR1 LNHDA, CDR2 SQIVND (reference sequence). CDR3 size: 14 residues. After removal of 3 bases from V and 8 bases from J, the junction contained 4 bases not matched to a gene. The CDR3 protein is CASSIGTGNEKLFF. CDR3 DNA sequence: TGTGCCAGTAGTATTGGGACAGGGAACGAAAAACTGTTTTTT.

This clone has a handful of counts. The chain uses TRBV5-4 and TRBJ2-5, with D maybe TRBD1 (6 bases). Trimming stripped 7 bases from V and 0 bases from J, with 10 bases between. Germline-derived CDR1 and CDR2 are SGHNT and YYREEE (reference sequence). The CDR3 loop spans 13 amino acids. CDR3 protein: CASSRQDQETQYF. In DNA form, the CDR3 reads TGTGCCAGCTCCAGACAGGACCAAGAGACCCAGTACTTC.

The gene calls are TRBV5-6 and TRBJ2-1, with TRBD2 as a possible D gene (6 bases). From germline, CDR1 is SGHDT and CDR2 YYEEEE. Trimming took off 1 base at V and 1 base at J, with 12 bases between the two ends. The CDR3 sequence is 16 residues long. In nucleotides, the CDR3 is TGTGCCAGCAGCTTGCCTTCTAGCGATTCCTACAATGAGCAGTTCTTC. Translation: CASSLPSSDSYNEQFF.

The chain links TRBV6-1 to TRBJ1-4, with D unresolved. The CDR3 runs 14 residues. CDR1 is MNHNS, CDR2 SASEGT, per germline. Trimming took off 7 bases at V and 0 bases at J, with 9 bases between the two ends. The CDR3 reads CASTSGSTNEKLFF. The CDR3 nucleotides read TGTGCCAGCACCAGCGGATCAACTAATGAAAAACTGTTTTTT.

The table lists this clone with a few counts. V gene TRBV7-6 combines with J gene TRBJ2-7; 10 bases are shared with TRBD1. The length of the CDR3 is 20 residues. The ends lost 3 bases at V and 3 bases at J; junction bases unmatched: 20. The germline gives CDR1 SGHVS, CDR2 FNYEAQ. CDR3 in DNA: TGTGCCAGCAGCTTGGAAGTCCGGGACAGGGGAAACCCACTCCTCTACGAGCAGTACTTC. This encodes CASSLEVRDRGNPLLYEQYF.

In its sample, this clone was seen once. V and J are TRBV5-4 and TRBJ1-1; D uncertain. The V gene lost 2 bases and the J gene lost 10 bases, with 15 bases spanning the gap. CDR1 and CDR2 (germline): SGHNT, YYREEE (reference sequence). CDR3 length: 13 amino acids. In DNA form, the CDR3 reads TGTGCCAGCAGCTTCGTCGGAACATCTAGAGCTTTCTTT. Its protein is CASSFVGTSRAFF.

The chain joins TRBV4-3 to TRBJ2-7, with a weak D call TRBD2 (5 bases). CDR1 and CDR2 from the germline V gene are LGHNA and YSLEER. CDR3 size: 14 residues. V dropped 3 bases and J dropped 7 bases, with 16 bases sitting between them. CDR3 sequence reads: CASSQARGPAEQYF. In DNA form, the CDR3 reads TGCGCCAGCAGCCAGGCCCGGGGTCCCGCGGAGCAGTACTTC.

This CDR3 reads CASSLADGEETQYF. The CDR3 DNA follows: TGTGCCAGCAGCTTAGCGGACGGGGAAGAGACCCAGTACTTC. The chain recombines TRBV7-8 with TRBJ2-5, with D maybe TRBD2 (5 bases). The germline V and J ends were trimmed by 0 bases and 3 bases, with 8 bases remaining between them. Per the germline V gene, CDR1 is SGHVS and CDR2 is FQNEAQ. The CDR3 has 14 amino acids.

The chain recombines TRBV19 with TRBJ2-1; 7 nucleotides match TRBD1. Germline CDR1 reads LNHDA; CDR2 reads SQIVND (reference sequence). J lost 4 bases, V lost 4 bases, and 7 bases had no gene match. The CDR3 loop spans 15 amino acids. DNA for the CDR3: TGTGCCAGTAGTAAAAAGGGGACAGTGTACAATGAGCAGTTCTTC. As protein: CASSKKGTVYNEQFF.

By share of the sample, this clone is medium-sized. The chain has TRBV6-1 and TRBJ2-3, with 9 bases lining up with TRBD2. CDR1 and CDR2 (germline): MNHNS, SASEGT. The CDR3 consists of 15 residues. The V segment lost 8 bases and the J segment 5 bases; nucleotides outside the gene matches: 11. CDR3 in amino acids: CASGGVSGGGDTQYF. For the CDR3, the DNA is TGTGCCAGCGGAGGGGTTAGCGGGGGTGGAGATACGCAGTATTTT.

The chain couples TRBV28 to TRBJ2-7; 10 bases line up with TRBD1. Germline V gene sequence: CDR1 MDHEN, CDR2 SYDVKM. This CDR3 is built from 15 residues. Germline trimming cut 4 bases from V and 2 bases from J; bases unmatched to any gene: 5. CDR3 protein: CASSSRDRGPYEQYF. The CDR3 DNA follows: TGTGCCAGCAGTTCCCGGGACAGGGGACCCTACGAGCAGTACTTC.

The V gene is TRBV9, the J gene TRBJ1-4, with D possibly TRBD1 on 6 matching bases. Germline lookup yields CDR1 SGDLS and CDR2 YYNGEE. The CDR3 is 15 amino acids. With 3 bases removed from V and 3 bases from J, the gap between germline ends came to 12 bases. CDR3 in amino acids: CASSAEQGSNEKLFF. The CDR3 nucleotides are TGTGCCAGCAGCGCCGAACAGGGATCTAATGAAAAACTGTTTTTT. The variable domain in full, completed from reference TRBV9 and TRBJ1-4, reads DSGVTQTPKHLITATGQRVTLRCSPRSGDLSVYWYQQSLDQGLQFLIQYYNGEERAKGNILERFSAQQFPDLHSELNLSSLELGDSALYFCASSAEQGSNEKLFFGSGTQLSVL.

V gene TRBV7-9 combines with J gene TRBJ2-2, with a possible D match to TRBD2 (5 bases). The V end lost 5 bases, the J end lost 4 bases, and 17 bases lay between the germline ends. Germline loops: CDR1 SEHNR, CDR2 FQNEAQ (reference sequence). CDR3 length: 16 residues. CDR3 coding DNA: TGTGCCAGCAGCCGATCTGGCAGCGGACGCACCGGGGAGCTGTTTTTT. It is translated as CASSRSGSGRTGELFF.

The chain carries TRBV6-5 and TRBJ1-2, with D possibly being TRBD1 (5 bases). CDR3 size: 15 residues. V dropped 1 base and J dropped 7 bases, with 16 bases sitting between them. Germline V gene lookup returns CDR1 MNHEY and CDR2 SVGAGI. Here the CDR3 reads CASSYFGGWKSGYTF. The CDR3 region has the DNA TGTGCCAGCAGTTACTTCGGGGGGTGGAAAAGTGGCTACACCTTC.

The V and J genes are TRBV7-9 and TRBJ2-1, with TRBD2 matching over 13 bases. The CDR3 runs 15 residues. In germline, CDR1 is SEHNR, CDR2 FQNEAQ (reference sequence). V shed 6 bases and J 9 bases; nucleotides not matched to a gene: 8. The CDR3 DNA reads TGTGCCAGCAGAACACTAGCGGGGGGGCGGGTTGAGCAGTTCTTC. Its protein product is CASRTLAGGRVEQFF.

This rearrangement joins TRBV4-3 to TRBJ2-5; no clear D gene. The V gene lost 0 bases and the J gene lost 0 bases, with 11 bases spanning the gap. The CDR3 has 16 amino acids. Germline V gene lookup returns CDR1 LGHNA and CDR2 YSLEER. This CDR3 reads CASSQDWSSYQETQYF. DNA of the CDR3: TGCGCCAGCAGCCAAGATTGGAGTTCGTACCAAGAGACCCAGTACTTC.

The chain uses TRBV7-2 and TRBJ2-7; D remains ambiguous. This CDR3 region has 15 residues. Between the trimmed V and J ends, which lost 5 bases and 0 bases, there was a span of 14 bases. CDR1 is SGHTA, CDR2 FQGNSA, per germline. This CDR3 is CASSLDSHSSYEQYF. The CDR3 DNA follows: TGTGCCAGCAGCCTAGACTCCCATAGCTCCTACGAGCAGTACTTC.

This clone appeared a single time. V and J are TRBV4-3 and TRBJ2-5, with 11 bases that match TRBD2. This CDR3 has 15 amino acids. J was trimmed by 2 bases and V by 1 base; bases with no gene match: 0. Germline-derived CDR1 and CDR2 are LGHNA and YSLEER. The CDR3 region is CASSQGTSGQETQYF. DNA for the CDR3: TGCGCCAGCAGCCAAGGGACTAGCGGGCAAGAGACCCAGTACTTC.

This chain connects TRBV5-1 to TRBJ2-7; TRBD1 matches at 8 bases. The CDR3 sequence is 15 residues long. The germline CDR1 and CDR2 sequences are SGHRS and YFSETQ. Trimming cost V 4 bases and J 5 bases; bases outside gene matches: 11. The CDR3 DNA is TGCGCCAGCAGCCTATCGGGACAGGAGGCTAACGAGCAGTACTTC. Residues: CASSLSGQEANEQYF.